This record covers a single T cell receptor (beta chain). This entry comes from a study of blood T cell repertoires in COVID-19. In the study overall: From the United States, Italy and Spain came samples of acute and convalescent COVID-19.

Original processing methods: Reference gene primers were amplified, and this amplification served to estimate nucleated cell counts. Here immunoSEQ multiplex PCR was the method, and the copy in TCRdb shows in-frame clones only, minus some. The D gene and trimming were derived from the DNA, and the V and J assignments and clone size from that table. The sample lists 110,000 to 150,000 clones, roughly 80% occurring once. The study drew participants aged about 18 to 89 years from about two dozen US areas. Cohort 3 recovery required two negative PCRs, clearance, or symptom resolution. Sequenced sample: PBMCs or T cells enriched from blood (not recorded which). The clonotype was recovered from a man aged 45-65 years who had recovered from COVID-19.

The chain's CDR3 is CATSAVQNTGELFF. The CDR3 DNA reads TGTGCCACCAGTGCGGTGCAGAACACCGGGGAGCTGTTTTTT. The chain employs TRBV24-1 and TRBJ2-2; D is unresolved. Germline lookup yields CDR1 KGHDR and CDR2 SFDVKD. The V end was cut by 5 bases, the J end by 1 base, with 7 bases between. The CDR3 has 14 amino acids.